This TCR beta chain was sequenced for a study of cytomegalovirus exposure and HLA in healthy donors. Study-level points and caveats: Among the most significant clusters, several appeared linked to common viral pathogens in a later analysis.

Nominally healthy donors provided the samples, though records likely missed some immune exposures. This PCR relied on a set of 60 Vbeta primers and 13 Jbeta primers. The repertoire was sequenced with immunoSEQ multiplex PCR; TCRdb's copy has only in-frame clones and lacks some. The sample yields 120,000 to 150,000 clones, 75% to 80% seen once. This CDR3 has 16 amino acids. V was pared by 4 bases and J by 0 bases, with 5 bases of the junction left unmatched. Looked up from germline, CDR1 is KGHSH and CDR2 is LQKENI. Comment on this clone: What it recognizes is unknown.

What was sequenced was PBMCs. V is TRBV18 and J is TRBJ1-5, with TRBD1 matching 8 bases. The source of this sequence is a man between 35 and 55 years old in good health and CMV-seropositive. CDR3 coding DNA: TGTGCCAGCTCACAAACGGGACAGGATAGCAATCAGCCCCAGCATTTT. Protein sequence: CASSQTGQDSNQPQHF.